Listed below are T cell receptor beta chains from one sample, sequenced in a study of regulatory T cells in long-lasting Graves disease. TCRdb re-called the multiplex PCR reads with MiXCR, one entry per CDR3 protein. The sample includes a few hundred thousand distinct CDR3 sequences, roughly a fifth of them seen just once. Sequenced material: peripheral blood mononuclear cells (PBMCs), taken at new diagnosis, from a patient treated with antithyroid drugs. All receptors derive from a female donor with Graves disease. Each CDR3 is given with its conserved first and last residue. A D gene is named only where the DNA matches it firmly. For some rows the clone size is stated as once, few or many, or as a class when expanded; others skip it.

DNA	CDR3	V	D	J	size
TGTGCCAGCAGCCAAGAAGGTTACGGGGAGCTGTTTTTT	CASSQEGYGELFF	TRBV3-1	NA	TRBJ2-2	many
TGTGCCAGCAGCCCTCACACCGGGGAGCTGTTTTTT	CASSPHTGELFF	TRBV11-2	NA	TRBJ2-2	many
TGCAGTGCTAGAGTCCCCCCGGGACAGGGGTTGACAGATACGCAGTATTTT	CSARVPPGQGLTDTQYF	TRBV20-1	TRBD1	TRBJ2-3	NA
TGTGCCAGCAGCTTAGATCGGACATACAACATTCAGTACTTC	CASSLDRTYNIQYF	TRBV11-2	NA	TRBJ2-4	many
TGTGCCAGCAGCTCCGACAGGGGTCGAAAAGAGACCCAGTACTTC	CASSSDRGRKETQYF	TRBV7-8	TRBD1	TRBJ2-5	many
TGTGCCAGCAGCGTATTTTCCTACAATGAGCAGTTCTTC	CASSVFSYNEQFF	TRBV9	NA	TRBJ2-1	NA
TGCAGTGCTAGAGGATCGGACAGGGGCGTCCAGCCCCAGCATTTT	CSARGSDRGVQPQHF	TRBV20-1	TRBD1	TRBJ1-5	many
TGTGCCAGCAGCCAAGGGGGTCGGTATGGCTACACCTTC	CASSQGGRYGYTF	TRBV16	NA	TRBJ1-2	NA
TGCAGTGCTATCCCTGGCGGCCGCAATCAGCCCCAGCATTTT	CSAIPGGRNQPQHF	TRBV20-1	NA	TRBJ1-5	many
TGTGCCAGCACTATGTATGGGGGAACGGGCTACACCTTC	CASTMYGGTGYTF	TRBV28	NA	TRBJ1-2	many
TGTGCCAGCAGCTTTCTGAACAAACACTACGAGCAGTACTTC	CASSFLNKHYEQYF	TRBV7-2	NA	TRBJ2-7	many
TGTGCCAGCAGCTTAGTAGTGGGGGCGGGCGGGGAGCTGTTTTTT	CASSLVVGAGGELFF	TRBV7-2	NA	TRBJ2-2	NA
TGTGCCAGTAGTATAGGCAGGGGCCTAGACTACGAGCAGTACTTC	CASSIGRGLDYEQYF	TRBV19	NA	TRBJ2-7	NA
TGTGCTAGTGGTTGGGCCCCCCTCGGACAGGGTATGGATGAGCAGTTCTTC	CASGWAPLGQGMDEQFF	TRBV12-5	TRBD1	TRBJ2-1	many
TGCAGCGTTGGCTGGGGGGAAAAACTGTTTTTT	CSVGWGEKLFF	TRBV29-1	NA	TRBJ1-4	NA
TGTGCCAGCTCTCCCATGGGGGTCGGCAATCAGCCCCAGCATTTT	CASSPMGVGNQPQHF	TRBV18	NA	TRBJ1-5	many
TGTGCCAGCAGTCAAACTAGCGGGGGGGCTCAGGAGCAGTTCTTC	CASSQTSGGAQEQFF	TRBV28	TRBD2	TRBJ2-1	many
TGCAGTGCCTACAGGGACCTCTCCTACGAGCAGTACTTC	CSAYRDLSYEQYF	TRBV20-1	NA	TRBJ2-7	many
TGTGCCAGCAGTGGGGGGCAGACTAGCACAGATACGCAGTATTTT	CASSGGQTSTDTQYF	TRBV12-3/TRBV12-4	NA	TRBJ2-3	NA
TGCAGTGCCTCTTACGGGACCACCTACGAGCAGTACTTC	CSASYGTTYEQYF	TRBV20-1	NA	TRBJ2-7	many
TGTGCCAGCCGATCCGGACAGTTTGAAGCTTTCTTT	CASRSGQFEAFF	TRBV6-1	NA	TRBJ1-1	many
TGCAGTGCTAGAGGTTCCGTGGGGTATGCGCAGTATTTT	CSARGSVGYAQYF	TRBV20-1	NA	TRBJ2-3	NA
TGTGCCAGCAGCTTATTAGCGGGAGGGAACGAGCAGTACTTC	CASSLLAGGNEQYF	TRBV7-2	TRBD2	TRBJ2-7	many
TGTGCCAGCAGTTACTCGAGGGGAGGAGGTCTAGTCGAGCAGTACTTC	CASSYSRGGGLVEQYF	TRBV6-2/TRBV6-3	NA	TRBJ2-7	many
TGTGCCAGCAGCCAAGGCTACAGGGAAGGGAATGAAAAACTGTTTTTT	CASSQGYREGNEKLFF	TRBV14	NA	TRBJ1-4	many
TGTGCCAGCAGCGATCGTTTCTTAGCCAAAAACATTCAGTACTTC	CASSDRFLAKNIQYF	TRBV3-1	NA	TRBJ2-4	many
TGTGCCAGCAGCAACGCAGGGATATACGAGCAGTACTTC	CASSNAGIYEQYF	TRBV7-2	NA	TRBJ2-7	many
TGTGCCAGCAGCCCCGTCAGGGACAATGAGCAGTTCTTC	CASSPVRDNEQFF	TRBV7-2	NA	TRBJ2-1	NA
TGTGCCAGCAGCCAAGGGGGTCTAGCGGGGGGAGACCCCCAAGAGACCCAGTACTTC	CASSQGGLAGGDPQETQYF	TRBV3-1	TRBD2	TRBJ2-5	many
TGTGCCAGCAAGAGGGAGGGGAGGACTGAAGCTTTCTTT	CASKREGRTEAFF	TRBV6-1	NA	TRBJ1-1	many
TGTGCCAGTAGCCTAGCAGGGGGCAATTCACCCCTCCACTTT	CASSLAGGNSPLHF	TRBV19	TRBD1	TRBJ1-6	NA
TGCAGCATTGCCCGCCACCCCGGGACTAGCGATGAGCAGTTCTTC	CSIARHPGTSDEQFF	TRBV29-1	TRBD2	TRBJ2-1	many
TGTGCCAGCAGCCTTACGGGACAGGCAGTCTATGGCTACACCTTC	CASSLTGQAVYGYTF	TRBV7-9	TRBD1	TRBJ1-2	NA
TGTGCCAGCAGCTTATCTACAGGGGACACTGAAGCTTTCTTT	CASSLSTGDTEAFF	TRBV7-6	TRBD1	TRBJ1-1	many
TGCAGTAGGGGCAGGGGAAACATTCAGTACTTC	CSRGRGNIQYF	TRBV20-1	NA	TRBJ2-4	many
TGTGCCAGTAGTAGCGGGGGGAGGACTGAAGCTTTCTTT	CASSSGGRTEAFF	TRBV19	NA	TRBJ1-1	NA
TGTGCCAGCAGCTTAGGACAGGTTCGAGAGCAGTACTTC	CASSLGQVREQYF	TRBV7-6	NA	TRBJ2-7	many
TGCAGTGCTCTGCTAGCGGGGGGATCCCTTTTATACAATGAGCAGTTCTTC	CSALLAGGSLLYNEQFF	TRBV20-1	TRBD2	TRBJ2-1	NA
TGCGCCAGCAGCCAAAGCGGGGAGCTGTTTTTT	CASSQSGELFF	TRBV4-1	NA	TRBJ2-2	NA
TGTGCCAGCAGCCCTCACGGGTCCGGGGGTTCACCCCTCCACTTT	CASSPHGSGGSPLHF	TRBV7-2	NA	TRBJ1-6	many
TGCAGTGCGCAACAGGGGGCCGGCACAGATACGCAGTATTTT	CSAQQGAGTDTQYF	TRBV20-1	TRBD1	TRBJ2-3	many
TGTGCCAGCAGTCCTGCAGGCGGGCAGCCCCAGCATTTT	CASSPAGGQPQHF	TRBV12-3/TRBV12-4	NA	TRBJ1-5	many
TGCAGCTCCTTAGTTTTCAATGAGCAGTTCTTC	CSSLVFNEQFF	TRBV20-1	NA	TRBJ2-1	many
TGTGCCAGCAGCCCTCCAGGGGACTCCTACGAGCAGTACTTC	CASSPPGDSYEQYF	TRBV5-1	NA	TRBJ2-7	few
TGTGCCAGCAGCTTAGACGACCGTCCAGGGGACGAGCAGTACTTC	CASSLDDRPGDEQYF	TRBV7-8	NA	TRBJ2-7	NA
TGTGCCCGCAGTTACTCTTGGGACAGCTATGGCTACACCTTC	CARSYSWDSYGYTF	TRBV10-2	TRBD1	TRBJ1-2	NA
TGTGCCAGCACTCCCGCGGGTTCCTCGAACACCGGGGAGCTGTTTTTT	CASTPAGSSNTGELFF	TRBV6-1	NA	TRBJ2-2	many
TGTGCCAGCAGCGAGGGCAGGGCACCTGGAAACACCATATATTTT	CASSEGRAPGNTIYF	TRBV5-4	NA	TRBJ1-3	few
TGTGCCAGTAGTCCGGGACTAGGGGGCACCGGGGAGCTGTTTTTT	CASSPGLGGTGELFF	TRBV19	TRBD2	TRBJ2-2	many
TGTGCCAGCAGCTCGGAGAGTAGCGGAGACAATGAGCAGTTCTTC	CASSSESSGDNEQFF	TRBV5-5	NA	TRBJ2-1	NA
TGCGCCAGCAGCTCGGGGTCCGGGACAGGGGGCTACGAGCAGTACTTC	CASSSGSGTGGYEQYF	TRBV5-1	TRBD1	TRBJ2-7	many
TGTGCCAGCAGTCCCAGGGGGCGCGCCGGGGAGCTGTTTTTT	CASSPRGRAGELFF	TRBV28	TRBD1	TRBJ2-2	many
TGTGCCAGCAGATACGACAGGGGCGGGGAGACCCAGTACTTC	CASRYDRGGETQYF	TRBV11-2	TRBD1	TRBJ2-5	once
TGCAGTGCTACCCGGACAGGGGTCTCCTACGAGCAGTACTTC	CSATRTGVSYEQYF	TRBV20-1	TRBD1	TRBJ2-7	NA
TGTGCCAGCAGCTCCTCCGGGGGAGGGCCGGGCGAGCAGTACTTC	CASSSSGGGPGEQYF	TRBV7-8	TRBD2	TRBJ2-7	NA
TGTGCCAGCAGCACCTTAGCGGGGGTGTACTATGGCTACACCTTC	CASSTLAGVYYGYTF	TRBV12-3/TRBV12-4	NA	TRBJ1-2	once
TGTGCCAGCAGTGAAACGGAGAGAGTCCGACACTACAATGAGCAGTTCTTC	CASSETERVRHYNEQFF	TRBV6-2/TRBV6-3	NA	TRBJ2-1	many
TGTGCCACCAGTGACGCGTACAGCTCCTACAATGAGCAGTTCTTC	CATSDAYSSYNEQFF	TRBV24-1	NA	TRBJ2-1	many
TGTGCCAGCAGCGTAGACCAGGGCAATGGCTACACCTTC	CASSVDQGNGYTF	TRBV9	NA	TRBJ1-2	many